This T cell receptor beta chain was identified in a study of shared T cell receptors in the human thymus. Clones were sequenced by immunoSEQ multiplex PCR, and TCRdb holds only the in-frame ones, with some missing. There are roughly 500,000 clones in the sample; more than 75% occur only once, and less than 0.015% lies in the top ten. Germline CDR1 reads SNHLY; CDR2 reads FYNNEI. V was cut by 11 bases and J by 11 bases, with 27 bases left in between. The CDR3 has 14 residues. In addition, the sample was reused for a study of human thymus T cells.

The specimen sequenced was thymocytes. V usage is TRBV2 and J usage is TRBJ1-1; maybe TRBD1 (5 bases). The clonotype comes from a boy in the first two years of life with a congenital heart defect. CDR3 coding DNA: TGTGCCCCATGGGGGGACGAGAACGCGGTGAAGGCTTTCTTT. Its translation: CAPWGDENAVKAFF.